This TCR beta chain was identified in a study of naive and memory T cell subsets (dated by TCRdb to 2016 to 2017). About the full investigation: The study applied an open-source, UMI-based TCR alpha and beta sequencing pipeline to sorted naive and memory peripheral blood T cell subsets. Complete agreement was observed between the functional CMV T cell responses and the IgG serology results. RNA was DNase-treated and reverse transcribed with TCR constant-region primers, mostly using SuperScript III. Study-wide findings and limitations: Once error correction was done, more than 90% of naive TCR sequences showed up just once, which made the naive abundance distributions much steeper than those of the memory subsets. Single alpha or beta chain sequences, rather than paired alpha/beta receptors, were used to define clonotypes. RNA-based TCR counts may be affected by expression changes linked to T cell activation and differentiation. The abundance of TCRs followed a power law with an exponent that differed between naive and memory subsets yet stayed consistent across the three individuals. The repertoire findings for the naive and memory subsets could not be validated against a ground truth because none was available. Gini index rose and Shannon and inverse Simpson diversity fell from naive through CM, EM and EMRA in both CD4 and CD8 cells.

Separate amplification of TCR alpha and beta chain libraries was performed from the second PCR step onward. Donor CMV status was determined by IFNgamma production from CD4+ T cells after overnight stimulation of fresh PBMCs with CMV viral lysate. Miltenyi beads were used first to positively select CD4 T cells, and CD8 T cells were then positively selected from the CD4-negative fraction. Cells stained for CD3, CD4, CD8, CD45RA, CD27 and a live/dead dye were sorted on a BD Aria II into four subsets by CD45RA and CD27. Blood was obtained from a few healthy volunteers, and the blood from each volunteer was fractionated into CD4 and CD8 T cells and subsequently into four differentiation subsets. Roughly 0.13 L of peripheral blood was collected from each donor, and PBMC were isolated by Ficoll-Paque PLUS density-gradient centrifugation. The sorted cells were lysed in RLT buffer, after which RNA was extracted using a Qiagen RNeasy kit and kept at -80 degrees C.

This clonotype has a handful of counts. Its antigen is not yet known. Per-nucleotide qualities are absent, and no much larger clonotype sits a single base away. The library was obtained by UMI-ligation and nested PCR. The beta constant-region primer was an equimolar mix of two oligonucleotides covering both TRBC1 and TRBC2. T4 RNA ligase 1 ligated a single-stranded oligonucleotide carrying the SP2 primer and a 12-nucleotide UMI to the cDNA 3' end. Four rounds of PCR were used to amplify ligated cDNA, with nested alpha and beta constant-region primers being used together with the SP2 primer. Incubation of the ligation reaction was carried out at 16 degrees C for about 19-25 hours. To avoid over-amplification, PCR2 was usually performed as a SYBR Green qPCR and halted once a predetermined threshold was reached. Apart from the first purification, every purification step used Agencourt AMPure XP magnetic beads. Libraries were quantified by Qubit and checked on a TapeStation, where a main peak was expected near 650 bp. Sequencing of the pooled libraries was done on an Illumina MiSeq using v2 2x251 paired-end kits, which typically yielded roughly 1-2.1 million reads per sample. Libraries were pooled at 4 nM per sample, and roughly 4.5-8% PhiX was added to improve cluster recognition. Per the source publication's procedure: Decombinator assigned V and J genes to Demultiplexor-processed FASTQ reads by tag matching, allowing a single base-pair mismatch. By using UMIs, Collapsinator corrected both sequencing errors and the frequency errors caused by PCR heterogeneity. CDR3Translator translated TCRs and extracted CDR3s from the conserved cysteine to the FGXG phenylalanine, flagging non-productive sequences. Repertoires were subsampled to equal numbers of UMI-defined TCRs before Gini, Shannon entropy and inverse Simpson indices were calculated. Clonotype abundance distributions were fitted to a power law by maximum likelihood within the linear range. When run on a single naive CD8 sample, MIGEC and the pipeline yielded similar UMI counts, similar unique TCR numbers and similar clonal distributions. The repertoires were searched for about 7,000 CMV-associated CDR3 sequences that had been compiled from VDJdb and a published dataset. The public reads were run again by TCRdb, first through fastp at Q25 and then through MiXCR, and only productive beta chains were kept. Under each unique CDR3 protein, matching rows form one entry showing the most common genes and DNA. The authors' filters were not applied to this entry. For this sample there are about 85,000 distinct CDR3 sequences; less than 15% appear just once. The ten largest clonotypes hold over 0.75% of the sample.

Input material: central memory CD4+ T cells from blood. What the cell subset or site label conveys for this sample: central memory, CD45RA- CD27+. The TCR sequence derives from a human donor in good health.

The CDR3 protein: CASSQAPGTTSRRYF. The nucleotides are TGTGCCAGCAGCCAAGCCCCCGGGACTACTAGTCGTCGGTACTTC. The rearranged segments are TRBV3-1 and TRBJ2-5, with TRBD2 matching 7 junction bases. Here V drops 1 base and J drops 13 bases, and the junction holds 15 bases not matched to any gene. The CDR3 covers 15 residues, taking in both the cysteine and the phenylalanine. Of all the DNA, just the CDR3 is kept, 45 bases in frame from base 1. Taken from the germline V gene (reference sequence), the CDR1 and CDR2 loops are LGHDT and YNNKEL.